Listed below are T cell receptor beta chains from one sample, sequenced in a study of Tregs in tolerant kidney transplant recipients. The method was immunoSEQ multiplex PCR; TCRdb's version includes in-frame clones alone and lacks a portion of them. The table includes some 66,000 clones, 80% to 95% detected once. This sample comprised CD8+ T cells from blood, obtained before the transplant. Receptors originate from a human donor who received a combined kidney and bone marrow transplant. Each CDR3 is given with its conserved first and last residue. The D gene is left open where the match is weak. Size tells how often a clone was seen (once, few, many) or the class of an expanded clone, and some rows leave it out.

CASSPPAGAYEQYF TGTGCCAGCAGCCCTCCCGCGGGGGCCTACGAGCAGTACTTC NA 14 TRBJ2-7 TRBD2 TRBV7-9
CASSLSPSYEQYF TGTGCCAGCAGTTTATCCCCTTCGTACGAGCAGTACTTC NA 13 TRBJ2-7 NA TRBV27
CASSGTYRGHGYTF TGTGCCAGCAGCGGAACTTATAGAGGTCATGGCTACACCTTC NA 14 TRBJ1-2 NA TRBV5-6
CASTVKGQNQPQHF TGCGCCAGCACTGTAAAAGGACAGAATCAGCCCCAGCATTTT once 14 TRBJ1-5 NA TRBV10-1
CASSTSGGAGNTGELFF TGTGCCAGCAGCACTAGCGGGGGGGCCGGTAACACCGGGGAGCTGTTTTTT NA 17 TRBJ2-2 TRBD2 TRBV13
CASSVGRVVETQYF TGTGCCAGCAGCGTGGGCAGGGTAGTTGAGACCCAGTACTTC NA 14 TRBJ2-5 NA TRBV9
CASSLAAGVSEQYF TGTGCCAGCAGCTTGGCCGCGGGAGTTTCCGAGCAGTACTTC NA 14 TRBJ2-7 TRBD2 TRBV5-6
CATSRGTSRGNEKLFF TGTGCCACCAGCAGAGGTACCTCCCGGGGTAATGAAAAACTGTTTTTT NA 16 TRBJ1-4 NA TRBV15
CASSLISAGELFF TGTGCCAGCAGCTTAATCTCGGCCGGGGAGCTGTTTTTT NA 13 TRBJ2-2 NA TRBV7-3
CASSFTGFQETQYF TGTGCCAGCAGTTTTACAGGGTTCCAAGAGACCCAGTACTTC once 14 TRBJ2-5 NA TRBV28
CASSLEGSIGGEETEAFF TGTGCCAGCAGCTTGGAGGGGAGCATCGGGGGGGAGGAGACTGAAGCTTTCTTT NA 18 TRBJ1-1 NA TRBV5-4
CASSMTVLDNYGYTF TGTGCCAGCAGTATGACAGTGTTGGATAACTATGGCTACACCTTC NA 15 TRBJ1-2 NA TRBV6-1
CASSLGQGNSPLHF TGTGCCAGCAGTTTGGGACAGGGTAATTCCCCCCTCCACTTT once 14 TRBJ1-6 TRBD1 TRBV27
CASSFQQGAEAFF TGTGCCAGCAGCTTTCAACAGGGGGCTGAAGCTTTCTTT NA 13 TRBJ1-1 TRBD1 TRBV7-6